This passage covers 30 T cell receptor beta chains from one sample sequenced in a study of shared clonotypes between healthy human individuals. Assay: immunoSEQ multiplex PCR; the TCRdb copy retains only in-frame clones and omits some. Of about 520,000 clones detected, approximately 84% appear once; the ten largest clones hold about 13%. The sample consisted of PBMCs. These TCRs come from a woman aged 40 to 50 in good health. Some clones in this sample may be carry-over from other donors' samples.

Worth noting for this clone: It is likely a read error: a sequence one base away is far more abundant. Because the CDR3 is missing its conserved closing phenylalanine or tryptophan, this is likely a read error. The rearrangement uses TRBV27 and TRBJ1-2, with D possibly TRBD1 on 5 matching bases. CDR1 is MNHEY, CDR2 SMNVEV, per germline (reference sequence). There are 14 residues in the CDR3. Trimming took off 4 bases at V and 5 bases at J, with 14 bases between the two ends. The CDR3 DNA is TGTGCCAGCAGTTGGGGGGTAGGCCGGTATGGCTACACCCTC. Translated, it gives CASSWGVGRYGYTL.

For this clone: Different DNA sequences within this sample yield the same CDR3. The CDR3 DNA sequence: TGCAGTGCTCGGAGCGGCTACGAGCAGTACTTC. It translates to CSARSGYEQYF. V and J are TRBV20-1 and TRBJ2-7; D is possibly TRBD2 (5 bases). Trimming left V 5 bases short and J 3 bases short, with 8 bases between. The CDR3 has 11 amino acids. The germline V gene encodes CDR1 DFQATT and CDR2 SNEGSKA (reference sequence).

The chain combines TRBV11-2 with TRBJ2-3; 7 bases agree with TRBD2. The germline V gene encodes CDR1 SGHAT and CDR2 FQNNGV. J lost 5 bases, V lost 1 base, and 9 bases had no gene match. This CDR3 spans 16 amino acids. DNA for the CDR3: TGTGCCAGCAGCTTAGTTTATGCGGGAGTGGGAGATACGCAGTATTTT. As protein: CASSLVYAGVGDTQYF. Full variable domain (rest looked up from reference TRBV11-2 and TRBJ2-3): EAGVAQSPRYKIIEKRQSVAFWCNPISGHATLYWYQQILGQGPKLLIQFQNNGVVDDSQLPKDRFSAERLKGVDSTLKIQPAKLEDSAVYLCASSLVYAGVGDTQYFGPGTRLTVL.

The gene calls are TRBV10-2 and TRBJ2-6; the D gene is possibly TRBD1 (6 bases). The CDR3 has 17 residues. CDR1 is WSHSY and CDR2 is SAAADI in the germline V gene. The germline V and J ends were trimmed by 2 bases and 0 bases, with 11 bases remaining between them. The CDR3 nucleotides are TGCGCCAGCAGTGAGACAGGGTCTTTCTCTGGGGCCAACGTCCTGACTTTC. Protein product: CASSETGSFSGANVLTF.

The rearrangement joins TRBV29-1 to TRBJ2-1, with D possibly being TRBD1 or TRBD2 (5 bases each). CDR1 SQVTM and CDR2 ANQGSEA come from the germline V gene. Trimming took 6 bases from V and 0 from J, leaving 12 bases between them. The CDR3 is 14 amino acids. CDR3 sequence reads: CSVQAGSSYNEQFF. In nucleotides, the CDR3 is TGCAGCGTCCAAGCAGGGAGCTCCTACAATGAGCAGTTCTTC.

Notes on this clone: Only one base separates this from a far larger clonotype, so it likely reflects a read error. The genes are TRBV27 and TRBJ2-7, with 7 nucleotides matching TRBD1. Germline assignment: CDR1 MNHEY and CDR2 SMNVEV (reference sequence). After removal of 6 bases from V and 1 base from J, the junction contained 9 bases not matched to a gene. This CDR3 has 15 amino acids. CDR3 amino acids: CASSQGTVFSYEQYF. DNA for the CDR3: TGTGCCAGCAGCCAGGGGACAGTCTTTTCCTACGAGCAGTACTTC.

This clone occurred a few times. A far larger clone is one base from this, pointing to a likely read error. Distinct nucleotide sequences in the sample also encode this CDR3. The chain has TRBV4-2 and TRBJ1-1; TRBD1 might be the D (5 bases). The germline V gene has CDR1 LGHNA and CDR2 YNFKEQ. The CDR3 sequence is 15 residues long. This chain's CDR3 is CASSQPGTPITEAFF. Written as DNA, the CDR3 is TGTGCCAGCAGCCAGCCTGGGACTCCGATCACTGAGGCTTTCTTT.

In its sample, this clone was seen once. CDR3 nucleotide sequence: TGTGCCAGTAGCCTAAAGACAGGATACAATCAGCCCCAGCATTTT. Translating it yields CASSLKTGYNQPQHF. This chain connects TRBV19 to TRBJ1-5; possible D gene TRBD1, 6 bases. Germline V CDR1 and CDR2: LNHDA, SQIVND (reference sequence). CDR3 size: 15 residues. Trimming removed 6 bases from V and 3 bases from J, with 15 bases in between.

The V gene is TRBV6-1, the J gene TRBJ2-3, with D unresolved. The CDR3 is 10 residues long. The ends were cut back, 7 bases at V and 5 bases at J, with 4 bases in the middle. Germline lookup yields CDR1 MNHNS and CDR2 SASEGT. CDR3 protein: CASMQDTQYF. The CDR3 DNA reads as TGTGCCAGCATGCAAGATACGCAGTATTTT.

Remarks on this clone: A far larger clone differs by one base, so this is likely a read error. This sequence joins TRBV7-9 and TRBJ2-2; 15 bases align to TRBD2. The CDR3 totals 17 residues. Looked up from germline, CDR1 is SEHNR and CDR2 is FQNEAQ (reference sequence). CDR3 sequence reads: CASSLGLAGGSTVELFF. The CDR3 DNA reads as TGTGCCAGCAGCTTGGGACTAGCGGGAGGATCGACCGTGGAGCTGTTTTTT.

The chain joins TRBV4-2 to TRBJ2-7; D is possibly TRBD2 (6 bases). The V gene's germline CDR1 is LGHNA and CDR2 YNFKEQ. V was shortened by 3 bases and J by 4 bases, with 16 bases between the two germline ends. The CDR3 runs 15 residues. The CDR3 here is CASSHGPGAAYEQYF. The CDR3 DNA reads TGTGCCAGCAGCCACGGACCGGGAGCGGCGTACGAGCAGTACTTC.

To note about this clone: With only one base between it and a far larger clone, this is likely a read error. This CDR3 is also generated by other DNA sequences in the sample. The chain recombines TRBV5-1 with TRBJ2-2; 7 bases agree with TRBD2. V trimming: 4 bases; J trimming: 8 bases; junction bases outside the gene matches: 14. CDR1 and CDR2 (germline): SGHRS, YFSETQ. This CDR3 region has 16 residues. CDR3 nucleotides: TGCGCCAGCAGCCCGCGTCGGGCGGGAGATACTGGGGAGCTGTTTTTT. It yields the protein CASSPRRAGDTGELFF.

This clone was detected only once. The chain carries TRBV5-1 and TRBJ2-7; 8 bases line up with TRBD1. V was clipped by 4 bases and J by 5 bases; unmatched bases: 5. CDR1 and CDR2 (germline): SGHRS, YFSETQ. This CDR3 contains 13 residues. The CDR3 loop reads CASSPGQGHEQYF. DNA for the CDR3: TGCGCCAGCAGCCCCGGACAGGGCCACGAGCAGTACTTC.

The chain uses TRBV27 and TRBJ2-2, with TRBD1 matching 9 bases. CDR1 and CDR2 from the germline V gene are MNHEY and SMNVEV (reference sequence). V was clipped by 3 bases and J by 1 base; unmatched bases: 6. This CDR3 has 17 residues. DNA for the CDR3: TGTGCCAGCAGTTTTTATGGGACAGGGAGGAACACCGGGGAGCTGTTTTTT. This translates into CASSFYGTGRNTGELFF.

This clone appeared once. This chain uses TRBV28 with TRBJ2-5; 9 bases agree with TRBD2. The V gene end was trimmed by 1 base and the J gene end by 2 bases; junction bases not matched to a gene: 2. This CDR3 comprises 15 residues. Germline assignment: CDR1 MDHEN and CDR2 SYDVKM. The CDR3 here is CASSLLLAGQETQYF. Written as DNA, the CDR3 is TGTGCCAGCAGTTTATTGCTAGCGGGGCAAGAGACCCAGTACTTC.

This clone occurred many times. The sample has other DNA sequences that encode this CDR3 too. The gene calls are TRBV4-3 and TRBJ1-2, with 7 bases fitting TRBD1. This CDR3 has 15 amino acids. CDR1 LGHNA and CDR2 YSLEER come from the germline V gene. V was clipped by 0 bases and J by 8 bases; unmatched bases: 9. The CDR3 is CASSQDAEGALGYTF. CDR3 bases: TGCGCCAGCAGCCAAGATGCCGAGGGGGCTTTGGGCTACACCTTC.

This rearrangement joins TRBV27 to TRBJ2-5; TRBD1 is a possible D gene (6 bases). The CDR3 sequence is 14 residues long. Trimming shortened V by 6 bases and J by 5 bases, and 16 bases separated the two germline ends. The germline CDR1 and CDR2 sequences are MNHEY and SMNVEV (reference sequence). The CDR3 DNA sequence: TGTGCCAGCAGATTTACAGGGTTGGGGGAGACCCAGTACTTC. Its protein product is CASRFTGLGETQYF.

This clone was seen a few times. A far larger clone is just one base off, so this is likely a read error. The J gene is TRBJ2-2, the V gene TRBV7-9; D is unresolved. The germline V gene has CDR1 SEHNR and CDR2 FQNEAQ (reference sequence). This CDR3 has 14 residues. V lost 1 base to trimming and J lost 1 base, with 4 bases between them. This CDR3 reads CASSLVGNTGELFF. The CDR3 DNA reads as TGTGCCAGCAGCTTAGTGGGGAACACCGGGGAGCTGTTTTTT.

A remark on this clone: This probably arose from a read error, given a far larger clone one base away. V usage is TRBV30 and J usage is TRBJ2-7; TRBD1 matches at 7 bases. V was pared by 4 bases and J by 10 bases, with 16 bases of the junction left unmatched. CDR3 size: 14 residues. Per germline, CDR1 GTSNPN and CDR2 SVGIG (reference sequence). The CDR3 is CAWTTGDANRTQYF. In DNA form, the CDR3 reads TGTGCCTGGACCACAGGGGACGCCAATAGAACCCAGTACTTC.

The CDR3: CASPLVGANVLTF. CDR3 sequence (DNA): TGTGCCAGCCCCCTGGTTGGGGCCAACGTCCTGACTTTC. The chain is built from TRBV27 and TRBJ2-6; D ambiguous. This CDR3 has 13 amino acids. V was clipped by 8 bases and J by 3 bases, with 8 bases between them. Germline loops: CDR1 MNHEY, CDR2 SMNVEV (reference sequence).

Concerning this clone itself: This is likely an artifact of a read error, given a far larger clone one base away. This chain links TRBV7-2 with TRBJ1-1; perhaps TRBD1 as D (6 bases). The CDR3 contains 13 residues. CDR1 is SGHTA and CDR2 is FQGNSA in the germline V gene. The CDR3 here is CASIWTANTEDFF. The CDR3 DNA follows: TGTGCCAGCATATGGACAGCGAACACTGAAGATTTCTTT.

CDR3 amino acids: CASSLWTSGSGNEQFF. CDR3 nucleotides: TGTGCCAGCAGTTTGTGGACTAGCGGGAGTGGGAATGAGCAGTTCTTC. The V gene is TRBV27, the J gene TRBJ2-1; TRBD2 matches 13 bases. The junction had 6 bases not matched to a gene; V was cut back by 3 bases and J by 7 bases. There are 16 residues in the CDR3. CDR1 is MNHEY and CDR2 is SMNVEV in the germline V gene (reference sequence).

This chain connects TRBV27 to TRBJ2-4; D gene unclear. The CDR3 is 17 residues long. Germline loops: CDR1 MNHEY, CDR2 SMNVEV (reference sequence). Between the trimmed V and J ends, which lost 2 bases and 0 bases, there was a span of 14 bases. Written as DNA, the CDR3 is TGTGCCAGCAGTTTAAAAGGCCAAAGACTAGCCAAAAACATTCAGTACTTC. Protein sequence: CASSLKGQRLAKNIQYF.

As to this clone: This is likely an artifact of a read error, given a far larger clone one base away. Within the sample, other DNA sequences also encode this same CDR3. The chain recombines TRBV6-4 with TRBJ2-6; TRBD1 might be the D (5 bases). CDR3 length: 14 amino acids. CDR1 and CDR2 (germline): MRHNA, SNTAGT. CDR3 amino acids: CASSADSGANVLTF. CDR3 coding DNA: TGTGCCAGCAGCGCCGACTCTGGGGCCAACGTCCTGACATTC.

This rearrangement joins TRBV18 to TRBJ1-2; tentatively, D is TRBD1 (6 bases). V was clipped by 3 bases and J by 5 bases, with 13 bases between them. CDR3 length: 14 amino acids. CDR1 KGHSH and CDR2 LQKENI come from the germline V gene. The CDR3 DNA reads TGTGCCAGCTCACCGACAGGCTTTAGGTATGGCTACACCTTC. This gives the protein CASSPTGFRYGYTF.

The chain carries TRBV28 and TRBJ2-3, with D uncertain. This CDR3 is 14 amino acids long. The germline V gene has CDR1 MDHEN and CDR2 SYDVKM. Trimming took 4 bases from V and 1 from J, leaving 9 bases between them. CDR3 in amino acids: CASSSSYRTDTQYF. In DNA form, the CDR3 reads TGTGCCAGCAGTTCCAGCTACCGCACAGATACGCAGTATTTT.

The V and J genes are TRBV10-3 and TRBJ1-1, with D possibly being TRBD1 (5 bases). The CDR3 covers 14 residues. Trimming removed 10 bases from V and 1 base from J, with 16 bases in between. Germline CDR1 reads ENHRY; CDR2 reads SYGVKD. The CDR3: CATKFGGPNTEAFF. As DNA, the CDR3 is TGTGCCACTAAATTCGGGGGACCGAACACTGAAGCTTTCTTT.

In its sample, this clone was seen many times. The sample holds other DNA sequences that translate to the same CDR3. This sequence joins TRBV4-1 and TRBJ1-5; no reliable D call. This CDR3 comprises 18 residues. CDR1 MGHRA and CDR2 YSYEKL come from the germline V gene. V lost 0 bases and J 0 bases, leaving 15 bases between the germline ends. The CDR3 here is CASSQDPRPGISNQPQHF. In DNA form, the CDR3 reads TGCGCCAGCAGCCAAGATCCCCGGCCCGGGATTAGCAATCAGCCCCAGCATTTT.

This chain joins TRBV14 and TRBJ1-5; no firm D call. CDR1 and CDR2 (germline): SGHDN, FVKESK. V was pared by 2 bases and J by 6 bases, with 8 bases between. The CDR3 totals 13 residues. CDR3 loop: CASSQYVGQPQHF. CDR3 coding DNA: TGTGCCAGCAGCCAATATGTGGGTCAGCCCCAGCATTTT.

This CDR3 reads CAISGTINEQYF. CDR3 nucleotide sequence: TGTGCCATCAGTGGGACTATTAATGAGCAGTACTTC. The gene calls are TRBV10-3 and TRBJ2-7, with a possible D match to TRBD2 (6 bases). Trimming took off 4 bases at V and 7 bases at J, with 11 bases between the two ends. The CDR3 extends over 12 amino acids. In germline, CDR1 is ENHRY, CDR2 SYGVKD.